Listed here is a single TCR beta chain. Its antigen is not identified. In TCRdb, the 5' RACE reads were re-called with MiXCR into one record per CDR3 protein. The table lists under 120,000 distinct CDR3 sequences, about 24% of them singletons. The CDR3 loop spans 16 amino acids. The germline gives CDR1 SEHNR, CDR2 FQNEAQ (reference sequence). After removal of 2 bases from V and 7 bases from J, the junction contained 11 bases not matched to a gene. The data were taken from a study of CD8 T cells in ankylosing spondylitis. Findings and caveats of the study: Blood of patients with ankylosing spondylitis appeared to be characterized by a TCR beta motif of eight highly homologous variants. As reported, disease-linked clones showed significant enrichment in matched ankylosing spondylitis synovial fluid. Both synovial fluid and blood in reactive arthritis had previously been reported to carry some motif variants.

The source material was synovial fluid, either unsorted or a sorted T cell fraction (not recorded which). The origin of this receptor is a male donor with ankylosing spondylitis. V and J are TRBV7-9 and TRBJ2-1; TRBD2 agrees at 7 bases. CDR3 nucleotide sequence: TGTGCCAGCAGCTTATGGTTGGCGGGAGATAGGAATGAGCAGTTCTTC. Protein: CASSLWLAGDRNEQFF.